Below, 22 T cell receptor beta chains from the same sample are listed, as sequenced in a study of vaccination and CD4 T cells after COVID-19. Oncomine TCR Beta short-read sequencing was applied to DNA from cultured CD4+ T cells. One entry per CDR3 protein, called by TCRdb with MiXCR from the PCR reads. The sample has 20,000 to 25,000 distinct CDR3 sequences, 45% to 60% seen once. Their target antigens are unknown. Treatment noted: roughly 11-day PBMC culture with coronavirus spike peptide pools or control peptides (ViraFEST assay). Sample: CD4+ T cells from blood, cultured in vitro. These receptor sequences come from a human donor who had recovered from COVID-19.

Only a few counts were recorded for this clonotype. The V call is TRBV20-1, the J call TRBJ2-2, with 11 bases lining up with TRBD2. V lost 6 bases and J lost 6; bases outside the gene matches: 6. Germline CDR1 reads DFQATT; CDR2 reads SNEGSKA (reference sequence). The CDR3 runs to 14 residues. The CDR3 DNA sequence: TGCAGTGCAGCTGGACTAGCGGGCGCCGGGGAGCTGTTTTTT. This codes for CSAAGLAGAGELFF.

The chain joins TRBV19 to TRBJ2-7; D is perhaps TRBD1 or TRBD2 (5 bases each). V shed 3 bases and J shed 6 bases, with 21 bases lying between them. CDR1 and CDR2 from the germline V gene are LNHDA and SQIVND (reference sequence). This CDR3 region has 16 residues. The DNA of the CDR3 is TGTGCCAGTAGTATCGGGACCGGTGCCGCGGGTGGCGAGCAGTACTTC. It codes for CASSIGTGAAGGEQYF.

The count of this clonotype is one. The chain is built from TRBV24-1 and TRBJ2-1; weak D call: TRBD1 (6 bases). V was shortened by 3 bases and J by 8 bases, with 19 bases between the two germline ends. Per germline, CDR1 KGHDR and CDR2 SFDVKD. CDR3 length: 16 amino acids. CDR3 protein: CATSDLKTGYGDEQFF. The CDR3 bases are TGTGCCACCAGTGATCTTAAGACAGGCTACGGTGATGAGCAGTTCTTC.

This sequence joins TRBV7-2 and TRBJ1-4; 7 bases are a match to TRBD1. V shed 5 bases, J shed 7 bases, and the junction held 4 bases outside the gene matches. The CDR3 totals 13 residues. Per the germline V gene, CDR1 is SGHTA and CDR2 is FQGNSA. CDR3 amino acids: CASSPGQSEKLFF. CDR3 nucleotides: TGTGCCAGCAGCCCGGGACAGTCTGAAAAACTGTTTTTT.

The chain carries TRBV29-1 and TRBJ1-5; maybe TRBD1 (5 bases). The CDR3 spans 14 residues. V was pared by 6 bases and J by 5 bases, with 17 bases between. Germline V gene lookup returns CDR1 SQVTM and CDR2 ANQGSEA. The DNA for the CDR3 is TGCAGCGTCACCACCGGGACCCTGGATCAGCCCCAGCATTTT. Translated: CSVTTGTLDQPQHF.

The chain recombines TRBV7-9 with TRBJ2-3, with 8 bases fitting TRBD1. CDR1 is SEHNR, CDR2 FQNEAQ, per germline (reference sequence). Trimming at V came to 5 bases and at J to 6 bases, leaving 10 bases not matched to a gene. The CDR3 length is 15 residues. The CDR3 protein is CASSPGQGLLDTQYF. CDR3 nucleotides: TGTGCCAGCAGCCCCGGACAGGGCCTTTTGGATACGCAGTATTTT.

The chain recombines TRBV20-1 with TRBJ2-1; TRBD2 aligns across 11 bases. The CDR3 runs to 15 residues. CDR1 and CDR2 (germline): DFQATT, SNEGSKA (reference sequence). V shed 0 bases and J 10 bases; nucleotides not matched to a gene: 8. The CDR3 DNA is TGCAGTGCTAGAGAGGCTGCGAGACTAGCGGGGGAGCAGTTCTTC. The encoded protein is CSAREAARLAGEQFF.

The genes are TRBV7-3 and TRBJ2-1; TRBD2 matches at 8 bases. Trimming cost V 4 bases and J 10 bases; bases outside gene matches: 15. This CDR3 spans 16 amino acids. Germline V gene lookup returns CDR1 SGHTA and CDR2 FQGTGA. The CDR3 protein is CASSSRGSGSTSEQFF. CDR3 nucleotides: TGTGCCAGCAGCTCGCGAGGGAGCGGGAGTACATCCGAGCAGTTCTTC. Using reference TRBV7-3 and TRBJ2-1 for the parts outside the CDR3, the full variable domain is GAGVSQTPSNKVTEKGKYVELRCDPISGHTALYWYRQSLGQGPEFLIYFQGTGAADDSGLPNDRFFAVRPEGSVSTLKIQRTERGDSAVYLCASSSRGSGSTSEQFFGPGTRLTVL.

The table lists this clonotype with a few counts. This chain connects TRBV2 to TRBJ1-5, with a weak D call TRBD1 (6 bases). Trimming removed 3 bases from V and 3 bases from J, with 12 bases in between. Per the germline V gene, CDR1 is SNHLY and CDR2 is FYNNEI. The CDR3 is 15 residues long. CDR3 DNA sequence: TGTGCCAGCAGTGAGGGTCAGGGGATCAATCAGCCCCAGCATTTT. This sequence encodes CASSEGQGINQPQHF. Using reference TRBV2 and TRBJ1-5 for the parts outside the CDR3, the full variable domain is EPEVTQTPSHQVTQMGQEVILRCVPISNHLYFYWYRQILGQKVEFLVSFYNNEISEKSEIFDDQFSVERPDGSNFTLKIRSTKLEDSAMYFCASSEGQGINQPQHFGDGTRLSIL.

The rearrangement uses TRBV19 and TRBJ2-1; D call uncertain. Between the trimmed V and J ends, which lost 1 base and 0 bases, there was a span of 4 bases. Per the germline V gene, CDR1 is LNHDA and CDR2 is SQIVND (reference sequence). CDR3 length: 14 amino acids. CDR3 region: CASSIGFSYNEQFF. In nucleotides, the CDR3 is TGTGCCAGTAGTATAGGCTTCTCCTACAATGAGCAGTTCTTC.

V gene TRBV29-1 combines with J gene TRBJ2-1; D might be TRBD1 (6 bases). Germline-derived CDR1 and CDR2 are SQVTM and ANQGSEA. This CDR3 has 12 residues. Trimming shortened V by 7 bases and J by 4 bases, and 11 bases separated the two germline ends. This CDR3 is CSADRSYNEQFF. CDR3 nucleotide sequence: TGCAGCGCTGACAGGTCATACAATGAGCAGTTCTTC.

The DNA of the CDR3 is TGCGCCAGCAGCTTGGAGGTAGCGGTAAACAATGAGCAGTTCTTC. Encoded protein: CASSLEVAVNNEQFF. The chain links TRBV5-1 to TRBJ2-1; a weak D match, TRBD2 (6 bases). Germline V lookup: CDR1 SGHRS, CDR2 YFSETQ. The CDR3 runs to 15 residues. With 0 bases removed from V and 5 bases from J, the gap between germline ends came to 12 bases.

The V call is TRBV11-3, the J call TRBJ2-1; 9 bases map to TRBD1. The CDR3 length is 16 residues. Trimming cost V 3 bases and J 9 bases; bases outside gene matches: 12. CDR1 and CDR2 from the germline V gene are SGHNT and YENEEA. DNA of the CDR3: TGTGCCAGCAGCTTTGATTTGGACAGGGGTGGTGGTGAGCAGTTCTTC. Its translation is CASSFDLDRGGGEQFF. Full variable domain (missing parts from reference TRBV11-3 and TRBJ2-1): EAGVVQSPRYKIIEKKQPVAFWCNPISGHNTLYWYLQNLGQGPELLIRYENEEAVDDSQLPKDRFSAERLKGVDSTLKIQPAELGDSAVYLCASSFDLDRGGGEQFFGPGTRLTVL.

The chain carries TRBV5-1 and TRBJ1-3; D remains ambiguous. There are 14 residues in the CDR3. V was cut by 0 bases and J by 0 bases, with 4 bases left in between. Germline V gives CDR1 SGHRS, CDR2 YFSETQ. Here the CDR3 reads CASSLEGSGNTIYF. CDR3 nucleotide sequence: TGCGCCAGCAGCTTGGAGGGCTCTGGAAACACCATATATTTT.

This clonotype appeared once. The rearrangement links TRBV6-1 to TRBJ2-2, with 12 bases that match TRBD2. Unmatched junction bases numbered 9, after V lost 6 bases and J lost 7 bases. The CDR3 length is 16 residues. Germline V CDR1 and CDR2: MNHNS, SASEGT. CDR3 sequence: CASRPLAGGLVGELFF. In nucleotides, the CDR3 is TGTGCCAGCAGGCCCCTAGCGGGGGGGTTGGTCGGGGAGCTGTTTTTT.

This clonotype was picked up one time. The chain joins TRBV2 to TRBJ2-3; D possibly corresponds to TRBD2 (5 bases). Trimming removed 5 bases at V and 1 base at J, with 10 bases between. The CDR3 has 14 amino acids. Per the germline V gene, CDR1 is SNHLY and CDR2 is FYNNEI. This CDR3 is CASSTLEGTDTQYF. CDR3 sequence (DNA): TGTGCCAGCAGTACCTTGGAGGGCACAGATACGCAGTATTTT.

This chain's CDR3 is CSAIGGTVQETQYF. The CDR3 region has the DNA TGCAGTGCAATCGGTGGGACAGTCCAAGAGACCCAGTACTTC. The rearrangement uses TRBV20-1 and TRBJ2-5; 7 bases are a match to TRBD1. V gave up 6 bases and J gave up 1 base; unmatched junction bases: 8. Per germline, CDR1 DFQATT and CDR2 SNEGSKA (reference sequence). The CDR3 spans 14 residues.

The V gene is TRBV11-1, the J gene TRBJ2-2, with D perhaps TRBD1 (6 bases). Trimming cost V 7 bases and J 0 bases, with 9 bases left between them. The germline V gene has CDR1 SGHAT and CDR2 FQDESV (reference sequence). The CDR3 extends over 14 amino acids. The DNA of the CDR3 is TGTGCCAGCACTCGACAGGCGAACACCGGGGAGCTGTTTTTT. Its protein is CASTRQANTGELFF.

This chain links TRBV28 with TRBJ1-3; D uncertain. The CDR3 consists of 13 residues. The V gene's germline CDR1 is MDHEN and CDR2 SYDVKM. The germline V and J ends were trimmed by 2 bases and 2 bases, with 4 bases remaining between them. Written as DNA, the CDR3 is TGTGCCAGCAGTTTAGGGGCTGGAAACACCATATATTTT. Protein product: CASSLGAGNTIYF.

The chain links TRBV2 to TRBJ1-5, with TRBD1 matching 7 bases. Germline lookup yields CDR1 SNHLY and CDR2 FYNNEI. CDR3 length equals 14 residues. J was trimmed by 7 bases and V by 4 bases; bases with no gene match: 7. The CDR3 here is CASSVGQGGQPQHF. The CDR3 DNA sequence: TGTGCCAGCAGTGTTGGCCAGGGGGGACAGCCCCAGCATTTT.

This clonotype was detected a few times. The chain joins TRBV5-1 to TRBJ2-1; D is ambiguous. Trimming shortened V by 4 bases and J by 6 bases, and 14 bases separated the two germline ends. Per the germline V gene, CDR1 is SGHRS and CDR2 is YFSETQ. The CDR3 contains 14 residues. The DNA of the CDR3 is TGCGCCAGCAGCAGAGATCCCTCGGGCAATGAGCAGTTCTTC. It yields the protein CASSRDPSGNEQFF.

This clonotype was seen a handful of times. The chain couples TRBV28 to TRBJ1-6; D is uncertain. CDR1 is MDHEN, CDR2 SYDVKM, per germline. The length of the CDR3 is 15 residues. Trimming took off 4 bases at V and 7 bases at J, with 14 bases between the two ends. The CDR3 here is CASSSPTGINSPLHF. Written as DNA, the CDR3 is TGTGCCAGCAGTTCTCCGACGGGGATAAATTCACCCCTCCACTTT.